The sample holds many counts of the clone carrying this T cell receptor (beta chain). V lost 6 bases and J lost 2; bases outside the gene matches: 8. Germline V gives CDR1 DFQATT, CDR2 SNEGSKA (reference sequence). The CDR3 is 14 residues long. The data stem from a study of T cells in Graves' hyperthyroidism and ophthalmopathy. Amplification of TCR beta CDR3 regions used RNA as the template. Using the HTBI primer set, a first-round RT-PCR was run on the TCR CDR3. TCRdb used MiXCR to reprocess the multiplex PCR reads, holding one entry per CDR3 protein. The sample has around 570,000 distinct CDR3 sequences; 20% are singletons.

The chain combines TRBV20-1 with TRBJ2-3; TRBD2 matches 7 bases. The clonotype was recovered from a man between 35 and 55 years old with Graves' ophthalmopathy. The sample consisted of blood. The CDR3, as DNA: TGCAGTGCCAGGGCGCGGGAGACCACAGATACGCAGTATTTT. It is translated as CSARARETTDTQYF.